These 26 T cell receptor beta chains came from one sample sequenced in a study of tumor and adjacent non-tumor tissue in lung cancer (dated by TCRdb to 2017 to 2018). RNA was isolated from bulk unsorted tissue, and RNA quality was assessed with a NanoDrop ND-1000 and an Agilent 2100. The normal lung samples consisted of distant non-tumor tissue collected more than 3 cm from the tumor edge. Library generation was performed with multiplex PCR. The run used an Illumina HiSeq 2500. TCRbeta libraries were built by three rounds of nested PCR using primers (Table S4), following protocols modified from ARM-PCR. The public sequencing data were trimmed at Q25 with fastp and processed into clonotypes with MiXCR by TCRdb, which kept only in-frame beta chains. Rows are unified per CDR3 protein, each entry keeping the most common DNA and genes. Present in this sample are tens of thousands of distinct CDR3 sequences, around 70% of which were seen just once. The biggest ten clones account for roughly a quarter of the sample.

Sequenced input: distant non-tumor lung tissue. Receptor source: a woman between 50 and 59 years old with non-small cell lung cancer.

This clonotype was counted a single time. The junction and the germline gene differ at one end; a read error may be behind it. This sequence joins TRBV6-2 or TRBV6-3 and TRBJ1-5, with a tentative D call TRBD1 (6 bases). Germline CDR1 MNHEY, CDR2 SVGEGT. CDR3 length: 16 amino acids. The CDR3: CAIGPTQGGYTQSQRF. The CDR3, as DNA: TGTGCCATCGGCCCCACCCAAGGGGGGTACACTCAGTCCCAGCGTTTT.

The chain joins TRBV9 to TRBJ2-7; D not resolved. CDR3 length: 13 residues. Trimming removed 4 bases at V and 2 bases at J, with 10 bases between. Germline assignment: CDR1 SGDLS and CDR2 YYNGEE. This chain's CDR3 is CASSPTGTYEQYF. The CDR3 bases are TGTGCCAGCAGCCCTACCGGTACCTACGAGCAGTACTTC.

In regard to this clonotype: A much larger clonotype is one base distant, so this may be a read error. This CDR3 fails to terminate in the conserved phenylalanine or tryptophan, so it likely reflects a read error. The J gene is TRBJ2-5, the V gene TRBV28; no clear D. V dropped 5 bases and J dropped 9 bases, with 16 bases sitting between them. Germline V lookup: CDR1 MDHEN, CDR2 SYDVKM. CDR3 size: 13 residues. This CDR3 is CASSVDGRRAQYL. The DNA of the CDR3 is TGTGCCAGCAGTGTCGACGGACGTAGGGCCCAGTACTTA.

Points on this clonotype: Being one base from a much bigger clone, this may be a read error. This chain connects TRBV6-6 to TRBJ1-5; perhaps TRBD1 as D (5 bases). The CDR3 spans 14 residues. CDR1 is MNHNY and CDR2 is SVGAGI in the germline V gene (reference sequence). The CDR3 sequence: CASSLGPANQPRHF. The DNA of the CDR3 is TGTGCCAGCAGCCTGGGACCCGCCAATCAGCCCCGGCATTTT.

The chain combines TRBV10-3 with TRBJ2-1; D unresolved. The J call may not be correct, given that the DNA end is closer to TRBJ2-7. The germline V gene encodes CDR1 ENHRY and CDR2 SYGVKD. The CDR3 sequence is 11 residues long. The CDR3 is CAIRAKGEQYF. The CDR3 DNA reads TGTGCCATCCGGGCGAAGGGTGAGCAGTACTTC.

As regards this clonotype: Possible read error: a much larger clone is one base away. The chain joins TRBV20-1 to TRBJ1-1; D perhaps matches TRBD1 (6 bases). The V end was cut by 7 bases, the J end by 11 bases, with 17 bases between. There are 11 residues in the CDR3. From germline, CDR1 is DFQATT and CDR2 SNEGSKA (reference sequence). The CDR3 DNA reads as TGCAGTGTTACCGGACAGCGGGGGGCTTTCTTT. It specifies CSVTGQRGAFF.

This clonotype showed up many times. The CDR3 nucleotides read TGCAGTGCCACAGATTCCTACAATGAGCAGTTCTTC. Translated, it gives CSATDSYNEQFF. The chain uses TRBV20-1 and TRBJ2-1, with D unclear. In germline, CDR1 is DFQATT, CDR2 SNEGSKA (reference sequence). V was trimmed by 6 bases and J by 1 base, leaving 7 bases between them. The CDR3 consists of 12 residues.

Of note for this clonotype: One end of the junction is discordant with germline, which a read error may explain. The chain uses TRBV11-2 and TRBJ2-7; tentatively, D is TRBD2 (5 bases). This CDR3 spans 17 amino acids. The germline V gene encodes CDR1 SGHAT and CDR2 FQNNGV. The CDR3 sequence is CASSLGSRSSGFYDQYF. DNA for the CDR3: TGTGCCAGCAGCTTAGGGAGTAGGTCCAGCGGATTTTACGATCAGTACTTC.

The sample holds one count of this clonotype. This may be a read error, as it is one base from a much larger clone. This sequence joins TRBV5-4 and TRBJ2-1; D is perhaps TRBD2 (5 bases). The CDR3 runs 15 residues. The V gene's germline CDR1 is SGHNT and CDR2 YYREEE (reference sequence). Trimming removed 0 bases from V and 11 bases from J, with 18 bases in between. CDR3 loop: CASSLAGSRVWKQFF. The CDR3 nucleotides are TGTGCCAGCAGCTTGGCGGGGAGTCGGGTGTGGAAGCAGTTCTTC.

This clonotype was observed a few times. This sequence may be a read error, since a much larger clone differs from it by one base. The rearrangement uses TRBV6-6 and TRBJ2-1; tentatively, D is TRBD2 (5 bases). The CDR3 consists of 16 residues. Germline CDR1 and CDR2: MNHNY and SVGAGI (reference sequence). The CDR3 DNA follows: TGTGCCAGCAGTTACTCGATGGTGCTAGCAGACGGTGAGCGGTTCTTC. Protein sequence: CASSYSMVLADGERFF.

On this clonotype: Just one base apart from a much larger clone, this may be a read error. The rearrangement joins TRBV4-1 to TRBJ2-2; tentatively, D is TRBD2 (6 bases). CDR1 and CDR2 (germline): MGHRA, YSYEKL. Trimming took 1 base from V and 4 from J, leaving 13 bases between them. This CDR3 has 16 amino acids. Here the CDR3 reads CASSQGGWRVTGELFF. Written as DNA, the CDR3 is TGCGCCAGCAGCCAAGGCGGCTGGAGGGTCACCGGGGAGCTGTTTTTT.

The CDR3 reads CNARGLSGSTDGEQFF. The DNA for the CDR3 is TGCAATGCCAGAGGGCTCAGCGGGAGTACCGACGGGGAGCAGTTCTTC. The chain has TRBV20-1 and TRBJ2-1; 8 nucleotides align to TRBD2. CDR1 and CDR2 from the germline V gene are DFQATT and SNEGSKA (reference sequence). This CDR3 contains 16 residues.

V usage is TRBV5-6 and J usage is TRBJ2-1, with 9 nucleotides matching TRBD1. This CDR3 is 16 amino acids long. Germline values: CDR1 SGHDT, CDR2 YYEEEE. CDR3 sequence reads: CACSADRGEIDNEQFF. The CDR3 DNA reads as TGTGCATGCAGCGCCGACAGGGGGGAAATCGACAATGAGCAGTTCTTC.

V usage is TRBV11-2 and J usage is TRBJ2-2, with unresolved D. V was shortened by 10 bases and J by 1 base, with 13 bases between the two germline ends. CDR1 is SGHAT, CDR2 FQNNGV, per germline. The CDR3 totals 14 residues. CDR3 loop: CATGLDLNTGELFF. CDR3 sequence (DNA): TGTGCCACCGGCTTAGATCTGAACACCGGGGAGCTGTTTTTT.

As to this clonotype: The junction departs from the called germline gene at one end, perhaps through a read error. The chain links TRBV6-2 or TRBV6-3 to TRBJ1-5; TRBD1 is a possible D gene (5 bases). CDR1 is MNHEY and CDR2 is SVGEGT in the germline V gene. The CDR3 totals 13 residues. CDR3 sequence reads: CTSSSDGAQPQHF. The CDR3 nucleotides read TGTACCAGCAGTTCCGACGGGGCGCAGCCCCAGCATTTT.

In the case of this clonotype: The germline gene is not matched at one end of the junction; a read error may be the cause. This chain uses TRBV11-2 with TRBJ2-7, with TRBD2 identical over 7 bases. This CDR3 is 15 amino acids long. Germline CDR1 is SGHAT and CDR2 is FQNNGV. CDR3 bases: TGTGCCAGCACCCCTTGGTCTAGCGGTTCCTACGAGCAGCATTTC. Translating gives CASTPWSSGSYEQHF.

Notes on this clonotype: A read error is possible here, since a much larger clone lies one base away. The genes are TRBV20-1 and TRBJ1-2; no clear D gene. V was clipped by 3 bases and J by 4 bases, with 15 bases between them. The CDR3 is 14 amino acids. In germline, CDR1 is DFQATT, CDR2 SNEGSKA (reference sequence). Here the CDR3 reads CSASNPNNLYGYTF. CDR3 DNA: TGCAGTGCTAGCAATCCTAACAACCTCTATGGCTACACCTTC.

As to this clonotype: This may be a read error, as it is one base from a much larger clone. The chain uses TRBV28 and TRBJ2-7, with 9 bases fitting TRBD1. The CDR3 has 15 residues. V gave up 10 bases and J gave up 6 bases; unmatched junction bases: 16. CDR1 is MDHEN, CDR2 SYDVKM, per germline. The CDR3 spells CANRLMTPGQGEQYF. CDR3 sequence (DNA): TGTGCCAACAGATTAATGACACCGGGACAGGGCGAGCAGTACTTC.

This clonotype has only one observation. This may be a read error, as it is one base from a much larger clone. The rearrangement links TRBV4-1 to TRBJ1-2; 8 positions agree with TRBD1. Germline V gene sequence: CDR1 MGHRA, CDR2 YSYEKL. This CDR3 comprises 17 residues. J lost 7 bases, V lost 3 bases, and 16 bases had no gene match. The CDR3: CASSHSRSWTGNPGYTF. In DNA form, the CDR3 reads TGCGCCAGCAGCCATTCACGTTCCTGGACAGGGAATCCTGGCTACACCTTC.

Turning to this clonotype: Compared with germline, one end of the junction differs, possibly owing to a read error. This chain uses TRBV11-2 with TRBJ2-3, with D hard to call. The CDR3 totals 15 residues. The germline gives CDR1 SGHAT, CDR2 FQNNGV. CDR3 DNA sequence: TGTGCCAACAGCTTTTTCGGCCAAGGCATAGATACGCAGTATTTT. The encoded protein is CANSFFGQGIDTQYF.

A remark on this clonotype: A single base separates this from a much larger clone, so it may be a read error. The chain is built from TRBV20-1 and TRBJ2-2, with a weak D call TRBD2 (6 bases). Germline V lookup: CDR1 DFQATT, CDR2 SNEGSKA (reference sequence). CDR3 size: 15 residues. V was clipped by 4 bases and J by 3 bases, with 15 bases between them. CDR3 residues: CSATSGEEDTGELFF. The CDR3 DNA is TGCAGTGCTACTTCGGGGGAGGAGGACACCGGGGAGCTGTTTTTT.

This clonotype has ten or more counts. The V call is TRBV10-3, the J call TRBJ2-7; unclear D gene. Germline V gives CDR1 ENHRY, CDR2 SYGVKD. The V end was cut by 3 bases, the J end by 4 bases, with 7 bases between. This CDR3 has 12 amino acids. The CDR3 bases are TGTGCCATCAGTGAAGAGGAATACGAGCAGTACTTC. Translation: CAISEEEYEQYF.

Remarks on this clonotype: At one boundary the junction diverges from the germline segment, which might be a read error. The J gene is TRBJ1-5, the V gene TRBV5-1; no reliable D call. CDR1 SGHRS and CDR2 YFSETQ come from the germline V gene. The CDR3 is made up of 14 amino acids. The CDR3 nucleotides are TGCGCCAGCAGCTTGGGCGATTTTGGTCAGTCCCAGCATTTT. Its protein product is CASSLGDFGQSQHF.

For this clonotype: At one boundary the junction diverges from the germline segment, which might be a read error. V and J are TRBV7-9 and TRBJ1-5; 10 positions match TRBD1. CDR3 length equals 15 residues. Germline-derived CDR1 and CDR2 are SEHNR and FQNEAQ (reference sequence). Here the CDR3 reads CASSAGQGNNQSQHF. The CDR3, as DNA: TGTGCCAGCAGCGCGGGACAGGGGAACAATCAGTCCCAGCATTTT.

As to this clonotype: The junction departs from the called germline gene at one end, perhaps through a read error. V gene TRBV12-3 or TRBV12-4 combines with J gene TRBJ1-5; D is unresolved. This CDR3 has 13 amino acids. Written as DNA, the CDR3 is TGTGCCAGCAGTTTACGGGTAAATCAGCGCCAGCATTTT. As protein: CASSLRVNQRQHF.

A note on this clonotype: This CDR3 fails to terminate in the conserved phenylalanine or tryptophan, so it likely reflects a read error. The DNA is omitted, as the CDR3 cannot be located on it reliably, and the CDR3 follows TCRdb's listing. V is TRBV11-2 and J is TRBJ2-7; no DNA check was done on the table's D call, TRBD1. The CDR3 length is 15 residues, termini included. Looked up from germline, CDR1 is SGHAT and CDR2 is FQNNGV. The CDR3 loop reads CASILGTGVTYEQCL.